This record looks at one TCR beta chain sequence and its context. The sample belongs to a study of monozygotic twins with inflammatory bowel disease. The CDR3 consists of 16 residues. Germline loops: CDR1 LNHNV, CDR2 YYDKDF (reference sequence). Both the TCRalpha cDNA and the TCRbeta cDNA were taken through two nested PCRs, lasting approximately 16 and 9 cycles. One entry per CDR3 protein, without DNA, is what TCRdb gives after re-calling the 5' RACE reads. This sample's clone table lists roughly 90,000 distinct CDR3 sequences. Blood samples of 2 to 3 ml were drawn from every donor. The total RNA came straight from whole blood, and T cells were not sorted beforehand.

The sequencing sample was made of blood. J is TRBJ2-1 and V is TRBV15; TCRdb lists TRBD2, though no DNA is available to test this call. This TCR derives from a human donor with ulcerative colitis or Crohn's disease, or a healthy co-twin of an affected twin (not recorded which). This CDR3 reads CATSPARTSGGYEQFF.